One and the same sample provided the 24 T cell receptor beta chains below, sequenced in a study of blood T cell repertoires in COVID-19. The table came from immunoSEQ multiplex PCR; TCRdb's copy has only in-frame clones and leaves some out. The sample yields 380,000 or so clones, 89% seen once. The material sequenced was peripheral blood. The source is a man aged 35-49 years with acute or convalescent COVID-19.

V and J are TRBV10-3 and TRBJ1-5; D gene uncertain. This CDR3 has 15 amino acids. V was pared by 5 bases and J by 0 bases, with 11 bases between. The germline V gene encodes CDR1 ENHRY and CDR2 SYGVKD. The CDR3 sequence is CAISPRGRSNQPQHF. The CDR3 DNA reads TGTGCCATCAGTCCCCGTGGCCGTAGCAATCAGCCCCAGCATTTT.

The chain employs TRBV19 and TRBJ1-5, with 8 positions matching TRBD1. This CDR3 spans 17 amino acids. V was clipped by 5 bases and J by 0 bases; unmatched bases: 9. Germline V gene sequence: CDR1 LNHDA, CDR2 SQIVND (reference sequence). This chain's CDR3 is CASSGPGTGYSNQPQHF. The DNA of the CDR3 is TGTGCCAGTAGTGGGCCCGGGACAGGTTATAGCAATCAGCCCCAGCATTTT.

This clone is a singleton in its sample. The chain couples TRBV4-1 to TRBJ2-7, with D maybe TRBD1 (6 bases). The germline V and J ends were trimmed by 2 bases and 2 bases, with 19 bases remaining between them. Per germline, CDR1 MGHRA and CDR2 YSYEKL. This CDR3 region has 17 residues. CDR3 sequence (DNA): TGCGCCAGCAGCCAAACGGCCGACCGGGACACAGCCTACGAGCAGTACTTC. Protein sequence: CASSQTADRDTAYEQYF.

The V call is TRBV19, the J call TRBJ1-2; 10 positions agree with TRBD1. The V gene's germline CDR1 is LNHDA and CDR2 SQIVND (reference sequence). V gave up 5 bases and J gave up 4 bases; unmatched junction bases: 7. The CDR3 is 15 amino acids. In DNA, the CDR3 is TGTGCCAGTAGTGAAGACAGGGGGCTGGGCTATGGCTACACCTTC. This sequence encodes CASSEDRGLGYGYTF.

This clone occurred a few times. The V gene is TRBV27, the J gene TRBJ2-2; no firm D call. The germline CDR1 and CDR2 sequences are MNHEY and SMNVEV (reference sequence). The CDR3 loop spans 12 amino acids. V dropped 5 bases and J dropped 7 bases, with 8 bases sitting between them. CDR3 region: CASSLLSGELFF. Here the CDR3 DNA reads TGTGCCAGCAGTCTCCTAAGCGGGGAGCTGTTTTTT.

This chain joins TRBV6-4 and TRBJ2-1; 9 bases map to TRBD2. V trimming: 5 bases; J trimming: 8 bases; junction bases outside the gene matches: 7. The CDR3 is made up of 14 amino acids. CDR1 is MRHNA, CDR2 SNTAGT, per germline. CDR3 sequence: CASSPLAGLYEQFF. The CDR3 DNA reads as TGTGCCAGCAGTCCCCTAGCGGGACTCTATGAGCAGTTCTTC.

This rearrangement joins TRBV7-9 to TRBJ1-1, with D tentatively TRBD1 (5 bases). Trimming cost V 1 base and J 2 bases, with 8 bases left between them. The germline V gene has CDR1 SEHNR and CDR2 FQNEAQ (reference sequence). This CDR3 has 14 residues. CDR3 in amino acids: CASSLGTSNTEAFF. DNA for the CDR3: TGTGCCAGCAGCTTAGGGACATCCAACACTGAAGCTTTCTTT.

The chain links TRBV14 to TRBJ1-2; D remains unclear. This CDR3 comprises 13 residues. Trimming pared 4 bases from V and 8 bases from J, leaving 14 bases between. Germline-derived CDR1 and CDR2 are SGHDN and FVKESK. The CDR3 protein is CASSPAGGRGYTF. DNA of the CDR3: TGTGCCAGCAGCCCCGCGGGTGGAAGAGGCTACACCTTC. Together with reference TRBV14 and TRBJ1-2, the CDR3 gives the full variable domain: EAGVTQFPSHSVIEKGQTVTLRCDPISGHDNLYWYRRVMGKEIKFLLHFVKESKQDESGMPNNRFLAERTGGTYSTLKVQPAELEDSGVYFCASSPAGGRGYTFGSGTRLTVV.

The chain recombines TRBV4-1 with TRBJ1-1, with TRBD1 matching over 8 bases. The germline V gene has CDR1 MGHRA and CDR2 YSYEKL. The CDR3 spans 13 residues. After removal of 6 bases from V and 9 bases from J, the junction contained 9 bases not matched to a gene. CDR3 sequence reads: CASRLGQGAQAFF. The CDR3 DNA reads as TGCGCCAGCAGATTAGGACAGGGAGCTCAAGCTTTCTTT.

The chain joins TRBV7-9 to TRBJ2-7; 9 bases agree with TRBD1. Germline-derived CDR1 and CDR2 are SEHNR and FQNEAQ (reference sequence). V lost 5 bases and J lost 6; bases outside the gene matches: 8. CDR3 size: 14 residues. The CDR3 here is CASSVKGTGSEQYF. Written as DNA, the CDR3 is TGTGCCAGCAGCGTCAAAGGGACAGGGAGCGAGCAGTACTTC.

V usage is TRBV4-1 and J usage is TRBJ2-1; 8 bases are shared with TRBD2. Germline CDR1 and CDR2: MGHRA and YSYEKL. Losses at the gene ends were 2 bases for V and 6 bases for J; bases not matched to a gene: 3. This CDR3 contains 14 residues. Here the CDR3 DNA reads TGCGCCAGCAGCCAAACTAGCGGATTCAATGAGCAGTTCTTC. Its protein is CASSQTSGFNEQFF.

V and J are TRBV27 and TRBJ1-3; 9 nucleotides match TRBD1. CDR1 is MNHEY and CDR2 is SMNVEV in the germline V gene (reference sequence). Trimming took 3 bases from V and 2 from J; bases not matched to a gene: 8. The CDR3 is 17 residues long. Here the CDR3 reads CASSFSGRQGAGNTIYF. The DNA for the CDR3 is TGTGCCAGCAGTTTTTCCGGGCGACAGGGGGCTGGAAACACCATATATTTT.

Only one count was recorded for this clone. The rearrangement links TRBV6-6 to TRBJ1-1; D uncertain. Deletions cut 7 bases from V and 7 bases from J, with 16 bases between. Germline loops: CDR1 MNHNY, CDR2 SVGAGI (reference sequence). The CDR3 loop spans 13 amino acids. Written as DNA, the CDR3 is TGTGCCAGCAACCTGGGGAGGGAAGTTGAAGCTTTCTTT. As protein: CASNLGREVEAFF.

This clone was seen once. The V gene is TRBV6-2 or TRBV6-3, the J gene TRBJ2-1, with 12 nucleotides matching TRBD2. There are 15 residues in the CDR3. Germline V gene data show CDR1 as MNHEY and CDR2 as SVGEGT. The ends lost 6 bases at V and 7 bases at J; junction bases unmatched: 7. The CDR3 region has the DNA TGTGCCAGCAGCCGACTAGCGGGAGTGGGAAATGAGCAGTTCTTC. The encoded protein is CASSRLAGVGNEQFF.

The gene calls are TRBV7-4 and TRBJ2-1; 9 bases fit TRBD2. Per the germline V gene, CDR1 is SGHVT and CDR2 is SQSDAQ. This CDR3 comprises 18 residues. V lost 5 bases and J lost 9; bases outside the gene matches: 20. The CDR3: CASSTQTEERQRGAEQFF. Here the CDR3 DNA reads TGTGCCAGCAGCACACAGACTGAGGAACGCCAGCGGGGGGCTGAGCAGTTCTTC.

The DNA for the CDR3 is TGTGCCAGCAGTTTAGGGGGCGGAAGGACTGAAGCTTTCTTT. Translating it yields CASSLGGGRTEAFF. The chain is built from TRBV27 and TRBJ1-1; tentatively, D is TRBD1 (6 bases). With 2 bases removed from V and 5 bases from J, the gap between germline ends came to 12 bases. Germline CDR1 is MNHEY and CDR2 is SMNVEV (reference sequence). The CDR3 is 14 residues long.

The chain uses TRBV7-3 and TRBJ2-2; a weak D match, TRBD1 (6 bases). This CDR3 has 14 amino acids. Trimming removed 5 bases from V and 1 base from J, with 8 bases in between. Germline V gives CDR1 SGHTA, CDR2 FQGTGA. CDR3 protein: CASSLGQNTGELFF. CDR3 coding DNA: TGTGCCAGCAGCCTGGGACAGAACACCGGGGAGCTGTTTTTT.

This clone was counted once. The chain has TRBV11-2 and TRBJ2-1, with D possibly matching TRBD2 (6 bases). This CDR3 region has 16 residues. Looked up from germline, CDR1 is SGHAT and CDR2 is FQNNGV. With 3 bases removed from V and 0 bases from J, the gap between germline ends came to 12 bases. In DNA, the CDR3 is TGTGCCAGCAGCTTTAGCGGAGGGAGCTCCTACAATGAGCAGTTCTTC. The encoded protein is CASSFSGGSSYNEQFF.

The chain couples TRBV7-8 to TRBJ2-7; 8 bases line up with TRBD2. The V and J ends lost 5 bases and 0 bases, in that order; junction bases with no gene match: 18. Germline CDR1 is SGHVS and CDR2 is FQNEAQ. CDR3 length equals 19 residues. CDR3 in DNA: TGTGCCAGCAGCCAGACGGGACGACGGCGGGGGGTTACCTCCTACGAGCAGTACTTC. It is translated as CASSQTGRRRGVTSYEQYF.

The J gene is TRBJ2-2, the V gene TRBV7-8; 10 bases align to TRBD2. Per the germline V gene, CDR1 is SGHVS and CDR2 is FQNEAQ. Trimming cost V 1 base and J 4 bases; bases outside gene matches: 12. The CDR3 totals 19 residues. DNA for the CDR3: TGTGCCAGCAGCTTAGTGATAGCGGGAGGTACCGTTCGCACCGGGGAGCTGTTTTTT. Its translation is CASSLVIAGGTVRTGELFF.

The chain employs TRBV18 and TRBJ2-2; D might be TRBD1 (5 bases). The CDR3 covers 14 residues. The germline CDR1 and CDR2 sequences are KGHSH and LQKENI. With 2 bases removed from V and 6 bases from J, the gap between germline ends came to 10 bases. CDR3 region: CASSPSGKAGELFF. CDR3 DNA sequence: TGTGCCAGCTCACCATCAGGGAAGGCCGGGGAGCTGTTTTTT.

This rearrangement joins TRBV27 to TRBJ2-5; D is possibly TRBD1 (6 bases). CDR3 size: 14 residues. V lost 5 bases, J lost 3 bases, and 13 bases lay in between. CDR1 is MNHEY, CDR2 SMNVEV, per germline (reference sequence). The CDR3: CASSLQGPKETQYF. In nucleotides, the CDR3 is TGTGCCAGCAGTCTACAGGGTCCAAAAGAGACCCAGTACTTC.

The chain couples TRBV7-2 to TRBJ2-7, with TRBD2 matching 8 bases. The CDR3 is 13 amino acids. V lost 5 bases to trimming and J lost 4 bases; unmatched junction nucleotides: 4. The germline gives CDR1 SGHTA, CDR2 FQGNSA. The CDR3 loop reads CASSEGLGYEQYF. The CDR3 DNA follows: TGTGCCAGCAGCGAGGGACTAGGTTACGAGCAGTACTTC.

The V call is TRBV18, the J call TRBJ2-3, with 8 bases identical to TRBD2. V was clipped by 6 bases and J by 3 bases; unmatched bases: 5. The CDR3 length is 14 residues. Germline assignment: CDR1 KGHSH and CDR2 LQKENI. This CDR3 reads CASSTSERTDTQYF. The CDR3 bases are TGTGCCAGCTCGACTAGCGAACGGACAGATACGCAGTATTTT.